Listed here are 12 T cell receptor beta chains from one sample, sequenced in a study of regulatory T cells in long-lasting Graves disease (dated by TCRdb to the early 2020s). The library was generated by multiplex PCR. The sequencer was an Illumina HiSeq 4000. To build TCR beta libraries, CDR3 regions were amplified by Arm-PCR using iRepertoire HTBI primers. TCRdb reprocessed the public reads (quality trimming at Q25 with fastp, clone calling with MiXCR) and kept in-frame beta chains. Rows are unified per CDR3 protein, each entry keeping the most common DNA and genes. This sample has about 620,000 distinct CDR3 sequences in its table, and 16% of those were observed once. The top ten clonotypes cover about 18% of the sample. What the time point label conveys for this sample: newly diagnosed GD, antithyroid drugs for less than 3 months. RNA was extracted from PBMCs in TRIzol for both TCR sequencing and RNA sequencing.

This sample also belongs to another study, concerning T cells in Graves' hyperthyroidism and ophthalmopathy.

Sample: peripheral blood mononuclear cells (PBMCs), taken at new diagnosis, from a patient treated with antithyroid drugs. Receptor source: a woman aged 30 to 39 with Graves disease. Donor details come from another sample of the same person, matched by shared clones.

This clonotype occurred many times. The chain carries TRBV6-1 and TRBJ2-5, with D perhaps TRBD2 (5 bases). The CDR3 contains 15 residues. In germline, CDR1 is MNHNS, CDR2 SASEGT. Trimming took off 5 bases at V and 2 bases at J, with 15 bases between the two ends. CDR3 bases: TGTGCCAGCAGTCCCTCATCAGGAGGACAAGAGACCCAGTACTTC. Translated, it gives CASSPSSGGQETQYF.

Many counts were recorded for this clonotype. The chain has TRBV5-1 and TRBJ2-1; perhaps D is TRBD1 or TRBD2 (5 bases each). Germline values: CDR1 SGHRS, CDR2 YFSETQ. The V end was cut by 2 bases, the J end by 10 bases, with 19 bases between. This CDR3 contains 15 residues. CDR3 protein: CASSLGQHRWGEQFF. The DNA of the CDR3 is TGCGCCAGCAGCTTAGGGCAACATCGGTGGGGGGAGCAGTTCTTC.

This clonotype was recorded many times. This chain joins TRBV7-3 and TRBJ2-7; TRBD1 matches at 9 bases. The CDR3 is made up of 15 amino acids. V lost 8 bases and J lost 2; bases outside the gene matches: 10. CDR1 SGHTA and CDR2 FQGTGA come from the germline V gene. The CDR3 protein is CASSPTGTGPYEQYF. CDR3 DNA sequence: TGTGCCAGCTCACCAACCGGGACAGGGCCCTACGAGCAGTACTTC.

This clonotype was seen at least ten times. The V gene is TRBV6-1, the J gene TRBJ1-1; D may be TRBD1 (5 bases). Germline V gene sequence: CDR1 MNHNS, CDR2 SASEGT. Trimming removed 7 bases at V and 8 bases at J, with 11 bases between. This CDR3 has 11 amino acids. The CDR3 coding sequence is TGTGCCAGCAATGGGGCAGGGGAAGCTTTCTTT. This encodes CASNGAGEAFF.

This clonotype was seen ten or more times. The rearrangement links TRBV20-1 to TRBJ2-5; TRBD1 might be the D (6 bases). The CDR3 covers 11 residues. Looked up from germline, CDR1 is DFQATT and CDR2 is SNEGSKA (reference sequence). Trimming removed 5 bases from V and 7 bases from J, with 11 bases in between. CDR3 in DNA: TGCAGTGCTTGGGACAAGGGGACCCAGTACTTC. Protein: CSAWDKGTQYF.

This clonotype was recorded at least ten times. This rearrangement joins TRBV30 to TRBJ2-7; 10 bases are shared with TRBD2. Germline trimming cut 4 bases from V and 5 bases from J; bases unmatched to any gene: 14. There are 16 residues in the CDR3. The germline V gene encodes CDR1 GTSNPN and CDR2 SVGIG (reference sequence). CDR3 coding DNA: TGTGCCTGGACTTGGGGAACGGCTAGCGGGAGTCACGAGCAGTACTTC. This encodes CAWTWGTASGSHEQYF.

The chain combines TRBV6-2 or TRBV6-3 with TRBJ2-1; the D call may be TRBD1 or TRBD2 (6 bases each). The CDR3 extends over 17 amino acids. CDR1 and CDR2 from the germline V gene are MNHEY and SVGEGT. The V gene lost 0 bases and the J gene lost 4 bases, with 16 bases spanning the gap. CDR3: CASSYSRGSGPYNEQFF. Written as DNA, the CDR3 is TGTGCCAGCAGTTACTCCAGGGGCAGCGGGCCGTACAATGAGCAGTTCTTC.

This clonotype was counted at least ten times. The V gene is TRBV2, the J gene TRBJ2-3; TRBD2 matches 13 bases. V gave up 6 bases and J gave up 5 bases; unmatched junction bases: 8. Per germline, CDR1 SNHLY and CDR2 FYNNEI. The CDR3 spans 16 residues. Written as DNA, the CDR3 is TGTGCCAGCAGAAGGACTAGCGGGAGTGTAGGAGATACGCAGTATTTT. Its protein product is CASRRTSGSVGDTQYF. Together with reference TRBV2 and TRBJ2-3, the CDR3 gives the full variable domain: EPEVTQTPSHQVTQMGQEVILRCVPISNHLYFYWYRQILGQKVEFLVSFYNNEISEKSEIFDDQFSVERPDGSNFTLKIRSTKLEDSAMYFCASRRTSGSVGDTQYFGPGTRLTVL.

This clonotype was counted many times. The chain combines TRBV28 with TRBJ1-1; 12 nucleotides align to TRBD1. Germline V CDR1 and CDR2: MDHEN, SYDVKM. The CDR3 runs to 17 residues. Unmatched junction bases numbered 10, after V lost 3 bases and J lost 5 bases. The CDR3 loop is CASSFKGWDRGLTEAFF. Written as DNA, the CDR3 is TGTGCCAGCAGTTTCAAGGGGTGGGACAGGGGGCTTACTGAAGCTTTCTTT. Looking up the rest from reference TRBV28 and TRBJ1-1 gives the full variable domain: DVKVTQSSRYLVKRTGEKVFLECVQDMDHENMFWYRQDPGLGLRLIYFSYDVKMKEKGDIPEGYSVSREKKERFSLILESASTNQTSMYLCASSFKGWDRGLTEAFFGQGTRLTVV.

The CDR3 loop reads CASSLEGTGRFHEQFF. The DNA for the CDR3 is TGTGCCAGCAGCTTAGAAGGGACAGGGAGGTTCCATGAGCAGTTCTTC. The chain combines TRBV7-9 with TRBJ2-1, with 9 bases lining up with TRBD1. Looked up from germline, CDR1 is SEHNR and CDR2 is FQNEAQ (reference sequence). The CDR3 is made up of 16 amino acids. The trim removed 1 base at V and 8 bases at J, leaving 9 bases unmatched.

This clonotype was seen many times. The CDR3 loop is CASSWTGYYEQYF. The DNA for the CDR3 is TGTGCCAGCAGTTGGACAGGTTACTACGAGCAGTACTTC. The chain carries TRBV6-9 and TRBJ2-7, with 7 nucleotides matching TRBD1. CDR1 and CDR2 (germline): MNHGY, SVAAGI. J was trimmed by 3 bases and V by 4 bases; bases with no gene match: 3. CDR3 size: 13 residues.

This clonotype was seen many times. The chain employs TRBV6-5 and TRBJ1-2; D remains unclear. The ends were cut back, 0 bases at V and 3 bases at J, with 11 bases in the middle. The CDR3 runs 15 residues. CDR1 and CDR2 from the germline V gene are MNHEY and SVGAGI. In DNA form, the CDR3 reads TGTGCCAGCAGTTACTCGGGTCCAGCGGACTATGGCTACACCTTC. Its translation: CASSYSGPADYGYTF.